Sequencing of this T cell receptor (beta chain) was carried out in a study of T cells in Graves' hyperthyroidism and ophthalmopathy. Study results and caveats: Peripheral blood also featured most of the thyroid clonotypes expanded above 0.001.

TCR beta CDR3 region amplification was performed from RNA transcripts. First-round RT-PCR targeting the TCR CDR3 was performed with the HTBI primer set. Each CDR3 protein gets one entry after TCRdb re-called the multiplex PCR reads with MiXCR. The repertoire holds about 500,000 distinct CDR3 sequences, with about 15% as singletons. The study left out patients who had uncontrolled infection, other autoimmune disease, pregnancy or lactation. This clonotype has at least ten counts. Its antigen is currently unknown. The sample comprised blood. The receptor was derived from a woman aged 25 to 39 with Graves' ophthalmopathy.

CDR3 sequence: CAWRKFTGFNEQFF. CDR3 nucleotides: TGTGCCTGGAGAAAGTTTACAGGTTTCAATGAGCAGTTCTTC. This chain uses TRBV30 with TRBJ2-1; tentatively, D is TRBD1 (5 bases). Trimming pared 3 bases from V and 6 bases from J, leaving 15 bases between. Per the germline V gene, CDR1 is GTSNPN and CDR2 is SVGIG (reference sequence). This CDR3 has 14 amino acids.